Listed below are T cell receptor beta chains from one sample, sequenced in a study of T cell changes during pregnancy in multiple sclerosis. Measured with immunoSEQ multiplex PCR; TCRdb has only the in-frame clones, and not every one. The table shows 40,000 or so clones, with more than 85% occurring only once. Material: CD8+ T cells from peripheral blood mononuclear cells, obtained after pregnancy. The receptors here all came from a female donor with multiple sclerosis, enrolled in a pregnancy study. Each CDR3 is given with its conserved first and last residue. Each record gives: V gene, CDR3 length, CDR3 protein.

>TRBV5-1|14
CASSLVSYRDEQYF
>TRBV4-1|14
CASSQDLRGNEQFF
>TRBV4-1|13
CASSQDATGELFF
>TRBV6-4|15
CASTATSGGNNEQFF
>TRBV2|13
CASGGGEFYEQYF
>TRBV2|14
CASSDLRGGYEQFF
>TRBV9|14
CASSRTGSSYEQYF
>TRBV29-1|15
CSVELGGVAYNEQFF
>TRBV9|15
CASSAPRTGFYGYTF
>TRBV30|15
CAWSVRGGLNSPLHF
>TRBV6-1|12
CASRQGLYEQYF
>TRBV7-5|9
CVRSQEVYF
>TRBV27|13
CASSTRWYNEQFF
>TRBV9|11
CASKRGNEQFF
>TRBV5-4|13
CASSFTGGSEQYF
>TRBV7-3|13
CASSFGTSNEQFF
>TRBV5-1|18
CASSPNTGGASGANVLTF
>TRBV13|16
CASSLGGLASTDTQYF
>TRBV5-1|13
CASSWRSGNEQFF
>TRBV9|13
CASSLGGGDEQFF
>TRBV28|15
CASSTGERDTGELFF
>TRBV7-8|15
CASSLALGPGEEAFF
>TRBV5-5|15
CASSVRVEARNEQFF
>TRBV9|16
CASSPSGLAGGNEQFF
>TRBV5-1|14
CASSSSGVPTEAFF
>TRBV5-5|15
CASSPRDRYNQPQHF
>TRBV6-5|13
CASSYSGSTEAFF
>TRBV6-5|14
CASSDGSGAGELFF
>TRBV23-1|17
CASSHSGGSATNEKLFF
>TRBV28|18
CASSSSLDFSPKRYEQYF
>TRBV9|16
CASSALAGANTGELFF
>TRBV7-9|14
CASSLFGADYGYTF
>TRBV2|10
CASRGHQAFF
>TRBV19|14
CASSSTGEGETQYF
>TRBV2|12
CASRGQNYGYTF
>TRBV2|17
CASSVFHTKGALYEQYF
>TRBV9|14
CASSVARGRETQYF
>TRBV7-9|15
CASSPGLESAGELFF
>TRBV9|17
CASSGEFPSGSTDTQYF
>TRBV6-5|15
CASSYSFGYRETQYF
>TRBV7-2|16
CASSVIPTSGDYEQYF